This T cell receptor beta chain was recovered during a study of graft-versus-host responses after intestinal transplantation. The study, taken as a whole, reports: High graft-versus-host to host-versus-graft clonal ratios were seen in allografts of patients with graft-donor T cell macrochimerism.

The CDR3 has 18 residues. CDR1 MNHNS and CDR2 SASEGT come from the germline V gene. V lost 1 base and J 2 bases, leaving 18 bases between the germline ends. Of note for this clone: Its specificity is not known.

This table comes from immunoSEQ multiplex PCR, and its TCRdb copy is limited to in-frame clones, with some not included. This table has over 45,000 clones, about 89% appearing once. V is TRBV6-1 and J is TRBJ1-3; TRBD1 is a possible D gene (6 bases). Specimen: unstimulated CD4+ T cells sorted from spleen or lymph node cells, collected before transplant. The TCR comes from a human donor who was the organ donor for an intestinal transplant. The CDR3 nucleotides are TGTGCCAGCAGTGAAGGTCCAATTGAGGGGGTCACTGGAAACACCATATATTTT. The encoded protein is CASSEGPIEGVTGNTIYF.